One and the same sample provided the 29 T cell receptor beta chains below, sequenced in a study of response to subunit inactivated influenza vaccine. TCRdb fed the RT-PCR reads into MiXCR, producing one record per CDR3 protein. The sample contains 500,000 to 550,000 distinct CDR3 sequences, under 8.5% of which appear only once. The sequencing here drew on PBMCs from blood, taken around 25 months after vaccination. Source of these receptors: a man aged 45 to 70 who received an inactivated influenza vaccine.

As DNA, the CDR3 is TGTGCCAGCAGTTTATCATCGTCTCGGACCCAGTACTTC. Its protein product is CASSLSSSRTQYF. The V call is TRBV12-3 or TRBV12-4, the J call TRBJ2-5, with no clear D. CDR3 length: 13 amino acids. V lost 2 bases and J lost 7, with 11 bases in between.

This clonotype showed up many times. The V gene is TRBV11-2, the J gene TRBJ1-4, with D tentatively TRBD1 (6 bases). The CDR3 extends over 15 amino acids. Trimming removed 0 bases at V and 6 bases at J, with 11 bases between. Germline V gene sequence: CDR1 SGHAT, CDR2 FQNNGV. CDR3 sequence (DNA): TGTGCCAGCAGCTTAGAGGCCGGGACATATGAAAAACTGTTTTTT. It codes for CASSLEAGTYEKLFF.

At least ten counts were recorded for this clonotype. CDR3 DNA sequence: TGTGCCATCAGTGAGAATGACAATGAGCAGTTCTTC. Protein: CAISENDNEQFF. The genes are TRBV10-3 and TRBJ2-1; no firm D call. V was clipped by 2 bases and J by 5 bases, with 4 bases between them. Germline V gives CDR1 ENHRY, CDR2 SYGVKD. The CDR3 loop spans 12 amino acids.

This chain uses TRBV20-1 with TRBJ2-7; 7 positions match TRBD2. Germline lookup yields CDR1 DFQATT and CDR2 SNEGSKA (reference sequence). The CDR3 contains 14 residues. Trimming cost V 1 base and J 7 bases; bases outside gene matches: 10. In DNA form, the CDR3 reads TGCAGTGCTAGAGCGGGGGGTGGGTTCGGTGAGCAGTACTTC. This codes for CSARAGGGFGEQYF.

The V call is TRBV20-1, the J call TRBJ1-4; the D gene is possibly TRBD1 (5 bases). Germline lookup yields CDR1 DFQATT and CDR2 SNEGSKA (reference sequence). CDR3 size: 14 residues. V was shortened by 5 bases and J by 3 bases, with 13 bases between the two germline ends. CDR3 amino acids: CSAVEDRSNEKLFF. The CDR3 nucleotides read TGCAGTGCTGTAGAAGACAGATCTAATGAAAAACTGTTTTTT.

This clonotype was counted a few times. The chain is built from TRBV25-1 and TRBJ1-2; possibly TRBD1 for D (6 bases). CDR3 size: 13 residues. CDR1 is MGHDK, CDR2 SYGVNS, per germline. V was clipped by 2 bases and J by 8 bases, with 12 bases between them. The CDR3 DNA reads TGTGCCAGCAGTGAAAGCTACAGGGCAGGCTACACCTTC. Its translation: CASSESYRAGYTF.

The genes are TRBV10-3 and TRBJ2-3, with 7 bases aligning to TRBD2. The germline gives CDR1 ENHRY, CDR2 SYGVKD. The CDR3 consists of 13 residues. Unmatched junction bases numbered 4, after V lost 8 bases and J lost 2 bases. The CDR3 protein is CAIGGDYTDTQYF. CDR3 DNA: TGTGCCATCGGGGGGGACTACACAGATACGCAGTATTTT.

Only a few counts were recorded for this clonotype. The J gene is TRBJ2-1, the V gene TRBV4-1, with 9 bases fitting TRBD1. The CDR3 contains 17 residues. In germline, CDR1 is MGHRA, CDR2 YSYEKL. With V trimmed by 4 bases and J by 0 bases, 7 bases remained unmatched. CDR3 in amino acids: CASSRGGQGGSYNEQFF. The CDR3 DNA follows: TGCGCCAGCAGCCGGGGGGGACAGGGAGGCTCCTACAATGAGCAGTTCTTC.

This clonotype occurred many times. The chain links TRBV10-3 to TRBJ2-1; D gene unclear. This CDR3 is 15 amino acids long. The germline V gene has CDR1 ENHRY and CDR2 SYGVKD. V was clipped by 0 bases and J by 0 bases, with 6 bases between them. The CDR3 region has the DNA TGTGCCATCAGTGAGTCGCGAAGCTCCTACAATGAGCAGTTCTTC. It encodes CAISESRSSYNEQFF.

The rearrangement uses TRBV11-2 and TRBJ1-5, with 9 bases matching TRBD1. The V segment lost 1 base and the J segment 0 bases; nucleotides outside the gene matches: 10. Germline assignment: CDR1 SGHAT and CDR2 FQNNGV. The CDR3 is 19 residues long. The CDR3 DNA reads TGTGCCAGCAGCTTAGGGGTGGGGACAGGGAAATATAGCAATCAGCCCCAGCATTTT. Protein product: CASSLGVGTGKYSNQPQHF.

This clonotype came up a few times. The chain uses TRBV27 and TRBJ1-5; no clear D. V lost 6 bases, J lost 7 bases, and 13 bases lay in between. Germline V gene lookup returns CDR1 MNHEY and CDR2 SMNVEV (reference sequence). This CDR3 is built from 13 residues. In DNA, the CDR3 is TGTGCCAGCAGCTCGGGTCTATCCCAGCCCCAGCATTTT. As protein: CASSSGLSQPQHF.

In its sample, this clonotype was seen a few times. The chain uses TRBV7-6 and TRBJ2-3; 12 bases map to TRBD1. This CDR3 has 17 amino acids. V was clipped by 1 base and J by 3 bases; unmatched bases: 5. The germline gives CDR1 SGHVS, CDR2 FNYEAQ. The CDR3 here is CASSLGGTGGQTDTQYF. DNA for the CDR3: TGTGCCAGCAGCTTAGGAGGGACAGGGGGCCAGACAGATACGCAGTATTTT.

This clonotype was recorded many times. The J gene is TRBJ2-7, the V gene TRBV20-1; TRBD2 agrees at 10 bases. Germline-derived CDR1 and CDR2 are DFQATT and SNEGSKA (reference sequence). The CDR3 consists of 15 residues. The CDR3 is CGVPKREGPWYEQYF. The CDR3 DNA reads as TGCGGAGTGCCGAAGCGGGAGGGCCCATGGTACGAGCAGTACTTC.

This clonotype was recorded a few times. CDR3 nucleotide sequence: TGTGCCAGCAGCGCGATAGCGGCGGGGCTCGGGGAGCTGTTTTTT. It codes for CASSAIAAGLGELFF. The chain recombines TRBV9 with TRBJ2-2; tentatively, D is TRBD2 (6 bases). CDR3 length: 15 amino acids. Germline loops: CDR1 SGDLS, CDR2 YYNGEE. The V and J ends lost 3 bases and 7 bases respectively, with 16 bases between them. The whole variable domain, filled in from reference TRBV9 and TRBJ2-2, reads DSGVTQTPKHLITATGQRVTLRCSPRSGDLSVYWYQQSLDQGLQFLIQYYNGEERAKGNILERFSAQQFPDLHSELNLSSLELGDSALYFCASSAIAAGLGELFFGEGSRLTVL.

This clonotype was recorded at least ten times. The chain combines TRBV7-9 with TRBJ1-1; D not resolved. V was clipped by 0 bases and J by 0 bases, with 5 bases between them. The CDR3 has 14 residues. Germline V gene data show CDR1 as SEHNR and CDR2 as FQNEAQ (reference sequence). The CDR3 loop is CASSLAALNTEAFF. The DNA for the CDR3 is TGTGCCAGCAGCTTAGCGGCATTGAACACTGAAGCTTTCTTT.

At least ten counts were recorded for this clonotype. The rearrangement uses TRBV9 and TRBJ1-4, with D maybe TRBD1 (5 bases). Germline CDR1 SGDLS, CDR2 YYNGEE. Trimming cost V 3 bases and J 6 bases, with 12 bases left between them. This CDR3 is 14 amino acids long. In nucleotides, the CDR3 is TGTGCCAGCAGCGCCACAGGAGGGGATGAAAAACTGTTTTTT. Protein product: CASSATGGDEKLFF. Full variable domain (rest looked up from reference TRBV9 and TRBJ1-4): DSGVTQTPKHLITATGQRVTLRCSPRSGDLSVYWYQQSLDQGLQFLIQYYNGEERAKGNILERFSAQQFPDLHSELNLSSLELGDSALYFCASSATGGDEKLFFGSGTQLSVL.

This clonotype was observed many times. The gene calls are TRBV5-1 and TRBJ2-7; 10 bases are a match to TRBD2. CDR3 length: 15 residues. Per germline, CDR1 SGHRS and CDR2 YFSETQ. The ends lost 4 bases at V and 4 bases at J; junction bases unmatched: 8. The CDR3 sequence: CASSDGGTSAYEQYF. The CDR3 DNA reads TGCGCCAGCAGCGACGGAGGGACTAGCGCTTACGAGCAGTACTTC.

Regarding this clonotype: Sequence at one end of the junction differs from germline and may be a read error. V is TRBV3-1 and J is TRBJ2-1; 10 nucleotides match TRBD1. This CDR3 contains 18 residues. The germline CDR1 and CDR2 sequences are LGHDT and YNNKEL (reference sequence). The CDR3 DNA reads TGTGCCTGCAGCAAGCAGTTCCCCGGGACAGGGGTGGTTAATGAGCAGTTCTTC. It yields the protein CACSKQFPGTGVVNEQFF.

This clonotype has just a few counts. The gene calls are TRBV15 and TRBJ2-7; D may correspond to TRBD1 or TRBD2 (5 bases each). The length of the CDR3 is 16 residues. V was cut by 0 bases and J by 0 bases, with 12 bases left in between. Germline values: CDR1 LNHNV, CDR2 YYDKDF (reference sequence). The CDR3 here is CATSRDPGRISYEQYF. CDR3 coding DNA: TGTGCCACCAGCAGAGATCCGGGACGGATCTCCTACGAGCAGTACTTC.

This clonotype showed up many times. V is TRBV20-1 and J is TRBJ2-1, with TRBD2 as a possible D gene (6 bases). Looked up from germline, CDR1 is DFQATT and CDR2 is SNEGSKA (reference sequence). Trimming stripped 0 bases from V and 8 bases from J, with 17 bases between. The CDR3 is made up of 15 amino acids. CDR3 in DNA: TGCAGTGCTAGAGACTACTTTAAAGCGGGCGATGAGCAGTTCTTC. The encoded protein is CSARDYFKAGDEQFF.

The chain has TRBV2 and TRBJ2-6, with a tentative D call TRBD1 (6 bases). The CDR3 sequence is 15 residues long. Trimming shortened V by 3 bases and J by 2 bases, and 8 bases separated the two germline ends. Germline CDR1 and CDR2: SNHLY and FYNNEI. CDR3 sequence: CASSDRGTGANVLTF. CDR3 DNA: TGTGCCAGCAGTGACAGGGGTACTGGGGCCAACGTCCTGACTTTC.

This clonotype was seen many times. CDR3 in amino acids: CASSRASSYNEQFF. CDR3 sequence (DNA): TGTGCCAGCAGTCGGGCGAGCTCCTACAATGAGCAGTTCTTC. This chain joins TRBV27 and TRBJ2-1; D not certain. Germline loops: CDR1 MNHEY, CDR2 SMNVEV (reference sequence). V was clipped by 5 bases and J by 0 bases, with 8 bases between them. The CDR3 is 14 residues long.

The sample holds a few counts of this clonotype. The chain couples TRBV4-3 to TRBJ2-2; unclear D gene. This CDR3 has 13 residues. The germline V gene encodes CDR1 LGHNA and CDR2 YSLEER. V was clipped by 0 bases and J by 7 bases, with 6 bases between them. The CDR3 DNA follows: TGCGCCAGCAGCCAAGAGCCCCACGGGGAGCTGTTTTTT. Translating it yields CASSQEPHGELFF.

Only a few counts were recorded for this clonotype. J is TRBJ1-2 and V is TRBV7-2; possible D gene TRBD1, 5 bases. Germline V CDR1 and CDR2: SGHTA, FQGNSA. This CDR3 is 14 amino acids long. V dropped 5 bases and J dropped 1 base, with 11 bases sitting between them. In nucleotides, the CDR3 is TGTGCCAGCAGCGAACAGCAGGGTAACTATGGCTACACCTTC. Its translation: CASSEQQGNYGYTF. The full variable domain, in which reference TRBV7-2 and TRBJ1-2 provide the parts outside the CDR3, is GAGVSQSPSNKVTEKGKDVELRCDPISGHTALYWYRQSLGQGLEFLIYFQGNSAPDKSGLPSDRFSAERTGGSVSTLTIQRTQQEDSAVYLCASSEQQGNYGYTFGSGTRLTVV.

The table lists this clonotype with a few counts. This may arise from a read error, as a much more abundant clone is one base away. The rearrangement uses TRBV3-1 and TRBJ2-3, with D uncertain. The CDR3 sequence is 15 residues long. Between the trimmed V and J ends, which lost 3 bases and 2 bases, there was a span of 12 bases. The germline V gene has CDR1 LGHDT and CDR2 YNNKEL (reference sequence). The CDR3 spells CASSQHLSFTDTQYF. CDR3 bases: TGTGCCAGCAGCCAGCACCTCTCCTTCACAGATACGCAGTATTTT.

The chain couples TRBV7-8 to TRBJ2-2; 10 nucleotides align to TRBD2. This CDR3 is 15 amino acids long. Germline V lookup: CDR1 SGHVS, CDR2 FQNEAQ. V lost 10 bases, J lost 3 bases, and 8 bases stayed unmatched. Here the CDR3 reads CATTGLAAYTGELFF. The CDR3 DNA reads TGTGCCACCACCGGACTAGCGGCCTACACCGGGGAGCTGTTTTTT.

V and J are TRBV5-1 and TRBJ2-3; the D call may be TRBD1 or TRBD2 (5 bases each). V lost 3 bases and J lost 2, with 13 bases in between. The germline V gene has CDR1 SGHRS and CDR2 YFSETQ. The CDR3 covers 15 residues. For the CDR3, the DNA is TGCGCCAGCAGCTGGGGGACGGATTCCACAGATACGCAGTATTTT. Its translation is CASSWGTDSTDTQYF.

This clonotype has a count of ten or more. The junction departs from the called germline gene at one end, perhaps through a read error. The rearrangement links TRBV7-9 to TRBJ1-1; D unclear. The CDR3 totals 12 residues. Germline assignment: CDR1 SEHNR and CDR2 FQNEAQ (reference sequence). CDR3 DNA: TGTGCCAGCAACTTAATGAACACTGAAGCTTTCTTT. It translates to CASNLMNTEAFF.

In this sample, this clonotype turned up many times. The CDR3 loop reads CASSTRDRANEQFF. The DNA of the CDR3 is TGTGCCAGCAGTACGAGAGACAGGGCCAATGAGCAGTTCTTC. This chain links TRBV6-1 with TRBJ2-1, with 7 bases matching TRBD1. Germline V gives CDR1 MNHNS, CDR2 SASEGT. The CDR3 has 14 amino acids. With V trimmed by 5 bases and J by 6 bases, 7 bases remained unmatched.